Listed below are T cell receptor beta chains from one sample, sequenced in a study of blood T cells in healthy people across ages. TCRdb used MiXCR to reprocess the 5' RACE reads, holding one entry per CDR3 protein. The sample carries about 570,000 distinct CDR3 sequences, about 25% recorded once. Sequenced material: blood. All receptors come from a woman aged 70-85 years in good health. CDR3s leave out the opening cysteine and the closing phenylalanine or tryptophan. A D gene is named only where the DNA matches it firmly.

v_gene: TRBV7-2; j_gene: NA; d_gene: NA; CDR3aa: ASRYRLGGTYNEQF
v_gene: TRBV20-1; j_gene: TRBJ2-3; d_gene: TRBD1; CDR3aa: SATGTGATDTQY
v_gene: TRBV6-2/TRBV6-3; j_gene: TRBJ2-1; d_gene: NA; CDR3aa: ASSYRDSSGGEQF
v_gene: TRBV29-1; j_gene: TRBJ1-2; d_gene: NA; CDR3aa: SVVDRRANYGYT
v_gene: TRBV4-3; j_gene: TRBJ1-4; d_gene: NA; CDR3aa: ASSQDPMGLLGKLF
v_gene: TRBV7-9; j_gene: TRBJ2-5; d_gene: TRBD2; CDR3aa: ASSETGTSGGETQY
v_gene: TRBV5-6; j_gene: TRBJ2-5; d_gene: TRBD1; CDR3aa: ASTLWDRYQETQY
v_gene: TRBV27; j_gene: TRBJ2-4; d_gene: TRBD1; CDR3aa: ASSHRGQGNIQY
v_gene: TRBV25-1; j_gene: TRBJ2-7; d_gene: NA; CDR3aa: ASSEDMYEQY
v_gene: TRBV28; j_gene: TRBJ1-6; d_gene: NA; CDR3aa: ASSPGARGALH
v_gene: TRBV6-2/TRBV6-3; j_gene: TRBJ2-1; d_gene: TRBD1; CDR3aa: ASINQGAYYNEQF
v_gene: TRBV7-2; j_gene: TRBJ2-1; d_gene: TRBD1; CDR3aa: ASSLARDRRF
v_gene: TRBV5-1; j_gene: TRBJ2-3; d_gene: TRBD1; CDR3aa: ASSLGDSRPDTQY
v_gene: TRBV4-3; j_gene: NA; d_gene: TRBD2; CDR3aa: ASSQGPGTSFYNEQF
v_gene: TRBV7-8; j_gene: TRBJ2-1; d_gene: TRBD1; CDR3aa: ASSPTGQAVEQF
v_gene: TRBV7-9; j_gene: TRBJ1-1; d_gene: NA; CDR3aa: ASSLAGEGLMEAF
v_gene: TRBV29-1; j_gene: TRBJ1-2; d_gene: NA; CDR3aa: SVRGYGYT
v_gene: TRBV20-1; j_gene: TRBJ1-2; d_gene: NA; CDR3aa: RGGGPYGYT
v_gene: TRBV3-1; j_gene: TRBJ2-3; d_gene: TRBD1; CDR3aa: ASSQEGTGGTQY
v_gene: TRBV7-2; j_gene: TRBJ1-2; d_gene: NA; CDR3aa: ASTLIGDFYGYT
v_gene: TRBV7-3; j_gene: TRBJ2-1; d_gene: NA; CDR3aa: TSSLGPGDGEQF
v_gene: TRBV29-1; j_gene: TRBJ1-2; d_gene: NA; CDR3aa: SATEVTNYGYT
v_gene: TRBV6-6; j_gene: TRBJ2-5; d_gene: NA; CDR3aa: ASSRTILQETQY
v_gene: TRBV5-1; j_gene: TRBJ2-1; d_gene: TRBD2; CDR3aa: ASSFASGGGNEQF
v_gene: TRBV7-2; j_gene: TRBJ2-3; d_gene: TRBD2; CDR3aa: ASSFRVAGN
v_gene: TRBV12-3/TRBV12-4; j_gene: TRBJ2-4; d_gene: TRBD1; CDR3aa: ASSLGQGVDIQY
v_gene: TRBV4-1; j_gene: TRBJ1-2; d_gene: TRBD1; CDR3aa: ASSQGQDRPYGYT
v_gene: TRBV20-1; j_gene: TRBJ1-2; d_gene: TRBD1; CDR3aa: SAGDRVYSGAGSYT
v_gene: TRBV12-3/TRBV12-4; j_gene: TRBJ2-1; d_gene: TRBD1; CDR3aa: ASSLSGTGGEQF
v_gene: TRBV7-2; j_gene: TRBJ1-1; d_gene: TRBD1; CDR3aa: ASSPRSGGHTEAF
v_gene: TRBV12-3/TRBV12-4; j_gene: TRBJ1-5; d_gene: NA; CDR3aa: ASSADGNQH
v_gene: TRBV6-2/TRBV6-3; j_gene: TRBJ1-1; d_gene: NA; CDR3aa: ASRWREGTEAF
v_gene: TRBV6-2/TRBV6-3; j_gene: TRBJ1-6; d_gene: TRBD1; CDR3aa: ASRRTGTGISPLH
v_gene: TRBV9; j_gene: TRBJ2-5; d_gene: TRBD2; CDR3aa: ASSTSGGSQGTQY
v_gene: TRBV7-2; j_gene: TRBJ2-7; d_gene: TRBD1; CDR3aa: ACSAGTGIYEQY
v_gene: TRBV15; j_gene: TRBJ2-4; d_gene: NA; CDR3aa: ATSRDEYRELAKNIQY
v_gene: TRBV4-2; j_gene: TRBJ2-1; d_gene: TRBD2; CDR3aa: ASSQFSGSPYNEQF
v_gene: TRBV5-1; j_gene: TRBJ1-5; d_gene: TRBD1; CDR3aa: ASSWGGQDDQPQH
v_gene: TRBV6-1; j_gene: NA; d_gene: NA; CDR3aa: ASSEKGHQTSRTQY
v_gene: TRBV20-1; j_gene: TRBJ2-3; d_gene: TRBD2; CDR3aa: SARGQGGRTDTQY
v_gene: TRBV2; j_gene: TRBJ2-1; d_gene: NA; CDR3aa: ASSAWRDNNEQF
v_gene: TRBV12-3/TRBV12-4; j_gene: TRBJ2-5; d_gene: TRBD2; CDR3aa: ASSLFPRSGGLETQY
v_gene: TRBV29-1; j_gene: TRBJ1-4; d_gene: TRBD1; CDR3aa: SGTTGGVGKLF
v_gene: TRBV5-1; j_gene: TRBJ2-7; d_gene: NA; CDR3aa: ASSPFGPREQY
v_gene: TRBV4-2; j_gene: NA; d_gene: TRBD2; CDR3aa: ASSHRSGGDEQF
v_gene: TRBV7-2; j_gene: TRBJ2-1; d_gene: TRBD1; CDR3aa: ASSWTGEQF